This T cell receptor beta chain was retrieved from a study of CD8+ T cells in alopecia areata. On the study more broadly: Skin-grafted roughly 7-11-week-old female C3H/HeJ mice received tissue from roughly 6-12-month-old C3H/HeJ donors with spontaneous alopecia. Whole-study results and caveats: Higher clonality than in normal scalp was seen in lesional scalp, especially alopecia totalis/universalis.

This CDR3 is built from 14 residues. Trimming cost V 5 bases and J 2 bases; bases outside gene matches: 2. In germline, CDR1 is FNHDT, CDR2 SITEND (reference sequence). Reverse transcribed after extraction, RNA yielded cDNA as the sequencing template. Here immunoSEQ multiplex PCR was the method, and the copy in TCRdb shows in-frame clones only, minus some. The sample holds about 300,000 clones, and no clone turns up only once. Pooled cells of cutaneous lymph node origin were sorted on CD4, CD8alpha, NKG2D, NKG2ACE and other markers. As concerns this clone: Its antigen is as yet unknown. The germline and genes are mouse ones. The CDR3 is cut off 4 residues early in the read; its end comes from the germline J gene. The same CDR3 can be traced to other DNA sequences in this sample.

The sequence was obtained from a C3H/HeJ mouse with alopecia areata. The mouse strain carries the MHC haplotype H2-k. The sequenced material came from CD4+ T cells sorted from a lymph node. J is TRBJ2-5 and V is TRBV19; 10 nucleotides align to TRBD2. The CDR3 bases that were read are TGTGCCAGCAGCAGACTGGGGGGCCAAGAC. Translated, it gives CASSRLGGQD. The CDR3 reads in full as CASSRLGGQDTQYF.